This T cell receptor beta chain is drawn from a study of blood T cell repertoires in COVID-19 (TCRdb year 2020). A note on the overall study: Samples covering the acute and convalescent phases of COVID-19 were provided by collaborators in the United States, Italy and Spain. The prospective study material was composed of cDNA or gDNA derived from T cells, B-cell-depleted T cells, or PBMCs. Subjects who had been exposed to COVID-19, were actively infected with it, or had recovered from it provided the deeply sampled blood TCRbeta repertoires that made up the dataset. The repertoires were released in a freely available public database meant as a resource for research on the immune response to SARS-CoV-2. The samples were drawn from two sources: the first 160 participants of the ongoing ImmuneRACE study, and some 1,300 subjects contributed by 6 global collaborators. The sample metadata nearly always contained a de-identified subject ID, COVID-19 status, age in years and sex. Where available, HLA class I and class II types were taken from metadata supplied by the sample provider and were not determined by assay-based typing.

The immunoSEQ Assay, a bias-controlled multiplex PCR, was used to amplify TCRbeta CDR3 regions from genomic DNA. Concerning the study's data processing: Within the assay, amplification of reference gene primers was used to estimate how many nucleated cells each sample contained. Sequence reads were collapsed and filtered to measure the absolute abundance of every unique TCRbeta CDR3 rearrangement. For each sample, productive Simpson clonality was calculated by taking the square root of Simpson's diversity index across productive rearrangements. What TCRdb holds here is the immuneACCESS table cut down to in-frame rearrangements. Part of the clones is not present; checked against another copy, under half of the missing clones reflect an unresolved V gene, and the others are unexplained. From that table come the V and J calls and clone size; the DNA was used to work out D and trimming. Counted in this sample were more than 70,000 clones; about 88% of them appeared once. Roughly a sixth of the sample goes to the ten largest clones.

Each collaborating institution followed its own protocols to collect whole blood in K2EDTA tubes. For TCRbeta analysis, collaborators shipped samples as frozen whole blood, isolated PBMCs, or DNA extracted from either of those sample types. This clone was found a few times. Its antigen specificity is not known. It has no much larger one-base neighbor in the sample; base qualities were not kept. CDR1 SGDLS and CDR2 YYNGEE were looked up in the germline V gene. From its cysteine to its phenylalanine, the CDR3 spans 14 amino acids. Here the CDR3 DNA is all that survives: 42 bases in frame from base 1. Germline trimming: 3 bases from V, 11 bases from J; junction bases outside gene matches: 10. Findings and caveats that apply to the study as a whole: The quantity of clinical and demographic metadata differed by source and by participant and was supplied without curation.

The sequence is built from TRBV9 and TRBJ1-3; TRBD1 lines up with 8 middle nucleotides. Source material: peripheral blood. This TCR was recovered from a woman older than 75 with acute or convalescent COVID-19. The DNA sequence follows: TGTGCCAGCAGCGGAGACTGGGACAGGAACGCCATATATTTT. Translation gives CASSGDWDRNAIYF.